One TCR beta chain is described in this entry. Antigen: not known. The sample is drawn from a study of tumor and adjacent non-tumor tissue in lung cancer. Study overall: There were approximately twelve adenocarcinoma, a couple of squamous cell carcinoma and 1 small cell lung cancer cases.

A modified ARM-PCR protocol with three rounds of nested PCR amplified TCRbeta. MiXCR, run by TCRdb on the multiplex PCR reads, gives a single entry per CDR3 protein. This sample has 90,000 to 110,000 distinct CDR3 sequences; roughly 74% occur once, and the top ten carry more than 35%. RNA was extracted from bulk tissue without any cell sorting. Study observations and caveats: In normal lung, the top 100 clones were significantly more dominant than in tumor.

Germline-derived CDR1 and CDR2 are SQVTM and ANQGSEA. The CDR3 length is 12 residues. The sequence came from a woman in her sixties with non-small cell lung cancer. This chain connects TRBV29-1 to TRBJ1-1; D remains ambiguous. Sequencing was performed on lung tumor tissue. CDR3 loop: CNPPPQETEAFF. For the CDR3, the DNA is TGCAACCCCCCACCCCAGGAAACTGAAGCTTTCTTT.